This T cell receptor beta chain was found in a study of cytomegalovirus exposure and HLA in healthy donors. Whole-study findings and limits: In an earlier analysis, productive rearrangement rates for most beta V segments clustered near 87% or 30%. The study recorded about 150 TCR beta chains that were cytomegalovirus-associated.

From germline, CDR1 is SGHNT and CDR2 YYREEE (reference sequence). This CDR3 has 14 residues. The J segment lost 4 bases and the V segment lost 4 bases, leaving 5 bases of the junction unmatched. As concerns this clone: What it recognizes is unknown.

Use of 60 Vbeta and 13 Jbeta primers characterized the PCR. Authors' data handling: The authors later counted roughly 79 million unique TCR beta chains, 9.5 million to 13 million of them shared. The table came from immunoSEQ multiplex PCR; TCRdb's copy has only in-frame clones and leaves some out. Clone size and the V and J calls come from that table; the DNA yielded D and trimming. The sample yields roughly 100,000 clones, 81% seen once. The sequenced sample consisted of PBMCs. The chain has TRBV5-4 and TRBJ1-1; TRBD1 agrees at 9 bases. The TCR originated in a man aged 35-49 years in good health and CMV-seropositive. The CDR3 DNA follows: TGTGCCAGCAGCCAAGGGACAGGGTTCACTGAAGCTTTCTTT. This sequence encodes CASSQGTGFTEAFF.